Listed below are T cell receptor beta chains from one sample, sequenced in a study of blood T cell repertoires in COVID-19. TCRdb's table, derived via immunoSEQ multiplex PCR, lists solely in-frame clones and lacks some. Counted here are about 47,000 clones, 82% occurring once; the ten biggest clones make up around 14%. The sample comprised peripheral blood. The source is a human donor with acute or convalescent COVID-19. The donor label of this sample is uncertain. Both conserved end residues are part of each CDR3. The order of the fields is CDR3 DNA, CDR3 protein, clone size, D gene, J gene, V gene. A D gene is named only where the DNA matches it firmly. Size is omitted from some rows. Given values are once, few, many or a class for expanded clones.

cdr3_nt: TGTGCCAGCAGTTCAACAGGGGGCACTGAAGCTTTCTTT
cdr3_aa: CASSSTGGTEAFF
clone_size: NA
d_call: TRBD1
j_call: TRBJ1-1
v_call: TRBV6-5

cdr3_nt: TGTGCCAGCAGCTCCAGGGTAGACGAGGGATGGCGGGGCACCGGGGAGCTGTTTTTT
cdr3_aa: CASSSRVDEGWRGTGELFF
clone_size: NA
d_call: NA
j_call: TRBJ2-2
v_call: TRBV7-9

cdr3_nt: TGTGCCACCAGCAGAGATCCCGCGGACGAGCAGTACTTC
cdr3_aa: CATSRDPADEQYF
clone_size: few
d_call: NA
j_call: TRBJ2-7
v_call: TRBV15

cdr3_nt: TGTGCCAGCAGTTCTAGCGGGGACAACTCCTACGAGCAGTACTTC
cdr3_aa: CASSSSGDNSYEQYF
clone_size: NA
d_call: TRBD2
j_call: TRBJ2-7
v_call: TRBV28

cdr3_nt: TGTGCCAGCTCACAAAACAGGGGGCAAGTAGATACGCAGTATTTT
cdr3_aa: CASSQNRGQVDTQYF
clone_size: NA
d_call: TRBD1
j_call: TRBJ2-3
v_call: TRBV18

cdr3_nt: TGTGCCAGCAGTACCCAGACAGGGTTCCAAGAGACCCAGTACTTC
cdr3_aa: CASSTQTGFQETQYF
clone_size: NA
d_call: TRBD1
j_call: TRBJ2-5
v_call: TRBV7-7

cdr3_nt: TGTGCCAGCAGCGCAGGGGATGGTCAGCCCCAGCATTTT
cdr3_aa: CASSAGDGQPQHF
clone_size: NA
d_call: NA
j_call: TRBJ1-5
v_call: TRBV9

cdr3_nt: TGCGCCAGCAGCACGAATGGCGGAAAACTGTTTTTT
cdr3_aa: CASSTNGGKLFF
clone_size: NA
d_call: NA
j_call: TRBJ1-4
v_call: TRBV10-2

cdr3_nt: TGTGCCAGCAGTGCTGGGAGGGGTGTGTCAAACTACGAGCAGTACTTC
cdr3_aa: CASSAGRGVSNYEQYF
clone_size: few
d_call: TRBD2
j_call: TRBJ2-7
v_call: TRBV6-6

cdr3_nt: TGTGCCAGCCTCCCCTCAGAAGTTCCGAGGGAAAAACTGTTTTTT
cdr3_aa: CASLPSEVPREKLFF
clone_size: NA
d_call: NA
j_call: TRBJ1-4
v_call: TRBV2

cdr3_nt: TGTGCCAGCAGCCATCCGGGTTATTACTATGGCTACACCTTC
cdr3_aa: CASSHPGYYYGYTF
clone_size: once
d_call: NA
j_call: TRBJ1-2
v_call: TRBV4-2

cdr3_nt: TGTGCCAGCAGCTTAAAGGGAGCTAACTATGGCTACACCTTC
cdr3_aa: CASSLKGANYGYTF
clone_size: few
d_call: NA
j_call: TRBJ1-2
v_call: TRBV7-2

cdr3_nt: TGTGCTAGTGGTGTCTCCGGGACAGTCTCCTTGTACACTGAAGCTTTCTTT
cdr3_aa: CASGVSGTVSLYTEAFF
clone_size: NA
d_call: TRBD1
j_call: TRBJ1-1
v_call: TRBV12-5

cdr3_nt: TGTGCCATCAGTGAGCAGGACAGGGGATCCCCCCAGCATTTT
cdr3_aa: CAISEQDRGSPQHF
clone_size: NA
d_call: TRBD1
j_call: TRBJ1-5
v_call: TRBV10-3

cdr3_nt: TGTGCCAGCAGCTTAGACGAGGGGGCATGGAATCAGCCCCAGCATTTT
cdr3_aa: CASSLDEGAWNQPQHF
clone_size: NA
d_call: TRBD1
j_call: TRBJ1-5
v_call: TRBV7-3

cdr3_nt: TGTGCCAGCAGCGCAGGGGGCACTGAAGCTTTCTTT
cdr3_aa: CASSAGGTEAFF
clone_size: NA
d_call: TRBD1
j_call: TRBJ1-1
v_call: TRBV28

cdr3_nt: TGTGCCAGCAGTTTGACAGGGAACAATCAGCCCCAGCATTTT
cdr3_aa: CASSLTGNNQPQHF
clone_size: few
d_call: TRBD1
j_call: TRBJ1-5
v_call: TRBV7-9

cdr3_nt: TGTGCCAGCAGTGAAAGTGCCAGTGGAAACACCATATATTTT
cdr3_aa: CASSESASGNTIYF
clone_size: NA
d_call: NA
j_call: TRBJ1-3
v_call: TRBV6-1

cdr3_nt: TGTGCCAGCAGCCAACCAGGGACAGTTCGAGGCTACACCTTC
cdr3_aa: CASSQPGTVRGYTF
clone_size: NA
d_call: TRBD1
j_call: TRBJ1-2
v_call: TRBV14

cdr3_nt: TGTGCCAGCAGCTTAGTAGGGGACAGGTGGGATACGCAGTATTTT
cdr3_aa: CASSLVGDRWDTQYF
clone_size: NA
d_call: TRBD1
j_call: TRBJ2-3
v_call: TRBV7-2

cdr3_nt: TGTGCCAGCAGCTTAAGAGGAGGGACAGGGGGCGGAAGTCAGTACTTC
cdr3_aa: CASSLRGGTGGGSQYF
clone_size: once
d_call: TRBD1
j_call: TRBJ2-4
v_call: TRBV7-2

cdr3_nt: TGTGCCAGCAGTGTCGCCGACAGGGCGGACACTGAAGCTTTCTTT
cdr3_aa: CASSVADRADTEAFF
clone_size: NA
d_call: TRBD1
j_call: TRBJ1-1
v_call: TRBV27

cdr3_nt: TGTGCCAGCAGTTACTCGGGGGGTGGGACCTACGAGCAGTACTTC
cdr3_aa: CASSYSGGGTYEQYF
clone_size: NA
d_call: NA
j_call: TRBJ2-7
v_call: TRBV6-5

cdr3_nt: TGTGCCAGCAGCCCCCCGGGTAGGGGTATAAAGAATGAGCAGTTCTTC
cdr3_aa: CASSPPGRGIKNEQFF
clone_size: NA
d_call: NA
j_call: TRBJ2-1
v_call: TRBV11-3

cdr3_nt: TGTGCCAGCAGTGAAATTTCGGGGAACACTGAAGCTTTCTTT
cdr3_aa: CASSEISGNTEAFF
clone_size: NA
d_call: NA
j_call: TRBJ1-1
v_call: TRBV2

cdr3_nt: TGTGCCAGCAGTTCGCAGGGGTCGGGCACTGAAGCTTTCTTT
cdr3_aa: CASSSQGSGTEAFF
clone_size: NA
d_call: NA
j_call: TRBJ1-1
v_call: TRBV6-5

cdr3_nt: TGTGCCTGGAGCGGGGGGAGGAATCAGCCCCAGCATTTT
cdr3_aa: CAWSGGRNQPQHF
clone_size: few
d_call: NA
j_call: TRBJ1-5
v_call: TRBV30

cdr3_nt: TGTGCCTGGAGTGTGGGCCCTAATCAGCCCCAGCATTTT
cdr3_aa: CAWSVGPNQPQHF
clone_size: NA
d_call: NA
j_call: TRBJ1-5
v_call: TRBV30

cdr3_nt: TGCGCCAGCAGCTTGGGTTGGGACAGCAATGAGCAGTTCTTC
cdr3_aa: CASSLGWDSNEQFF
clone_size: NA
d_call: TRBD1
j_call: TRBJ2-1
v_call: TRBV5-1

cdr3_nt: TGTGCCAGCAGTGCCGGCGGGAGGGCCTTGAGGAACGAGCAGTACTTC
cdr3_aa: CASSAGGRALRNEQYF
clone_size: NA
d_call: TRBD2
j_call: TRBJ2-7
v_call: TRBV2

cdr3_nt: TGTGCCACCAGTGACCAGCCGGGACAGGGGATTTACGAGCAGTACTTC
cdr3_aa: CATSDQPGQGIYEQYF
clone_size: few
d_call: TRBD1
j_call: TRBJ2-7
v_call: TRBV24-1

cdr3_nt: TGTGCCACCAGCAGAGTCTCAACTAGCGGGCAAGAGACCCAGTACTTC
cdr3_aa: CATSRVSTSGQETQYF
clone_size: NA
d_call: TRBD2
j_call: TRBJ2-5
v_call: TRBV15

cdr3_nt: TGTGCCAGCAGCTTAGGGACTAGCGGTGTCTACGAGCAGTACTTC
cdr3_aa: CASSLGTSGVYEQYF
clone_size: NA
d_call: TRBD2
j_call: TRBJ2-7
v_call: TRBV5-4

cdr3_nt: TGTGCCAGCACAGAACAGGGATACGAGCAGTACTTC
cdr3_aa: CASTEQGYEQYF
clone_size: few
d_call: NA
j_call: TRBJ2-7
v_call: TRBV6-5

cdr3_nt: TGTGCCAGCAGCCCTATCGAATACTCCTACAATGAGCAGTTCTTC
cdr3_aa: CASSPIEYSYNEQFF
clone_size: NA
d_call: NA
j_call: TRBJ2-1
v_call: TRBV7-2

cdr3_nt: TGCGCCAGCAGCTCAGGGCAGGTCACAGATACGCAGTATTTT
cdr3_aa: CASSSGQVTDTQYF
clone_size: NA
d_call: NA
j_call: TRBJ2-3
v_call: TRBV5-1

cdr3_nt: NA
cdr3_aa: CASSSSTGGFEQYF
clone_size: NA
d_call: NA
j_call: TRBJ2-7
v_call: TRBV11-3